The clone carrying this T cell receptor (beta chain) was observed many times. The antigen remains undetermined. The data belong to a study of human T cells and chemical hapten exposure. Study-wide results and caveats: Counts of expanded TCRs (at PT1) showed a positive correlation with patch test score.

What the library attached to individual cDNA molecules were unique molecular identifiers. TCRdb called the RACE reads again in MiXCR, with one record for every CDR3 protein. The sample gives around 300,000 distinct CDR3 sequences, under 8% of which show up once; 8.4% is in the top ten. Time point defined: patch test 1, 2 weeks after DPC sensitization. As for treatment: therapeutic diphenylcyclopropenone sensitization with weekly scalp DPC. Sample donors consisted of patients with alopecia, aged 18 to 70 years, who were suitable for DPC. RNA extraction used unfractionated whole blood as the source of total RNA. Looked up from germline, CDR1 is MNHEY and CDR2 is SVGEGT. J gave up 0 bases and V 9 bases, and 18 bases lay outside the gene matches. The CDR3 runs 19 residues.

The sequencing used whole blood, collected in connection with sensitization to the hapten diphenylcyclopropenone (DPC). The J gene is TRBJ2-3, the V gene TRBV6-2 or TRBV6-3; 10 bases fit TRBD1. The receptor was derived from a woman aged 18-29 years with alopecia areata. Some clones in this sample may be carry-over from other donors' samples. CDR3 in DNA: TGTGCCAGTATCCGGGACAGGGGAGACGGAGACTTAAGCACAGATACGCAGTATTTT. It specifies CASIRDRGDGDLSTDTQYF.